Below, 4 T cell receptor beta chains from the same sample are listed, as sequenced in a study of metastatic and nonmetastatic thyroid tumors (dated by TCRdb to the early 2020s). Library preparation was by PCR. Sequencing was performed on an Illumina HiSeq 4000. TCRdb reworked the public reads: Q25 trimming with fastp, MiXCR clone assembly, productive beta chains retained. The sample yields roughly 89,000 clones; around an eighth were counted once. The leading ten clones occupy approximately 8.8% of the sample. No treatment had been received by any patient before thyroid surgery. The source material was tumor tissue. Source of these receptors: a female donor with papillary thyroid cancer or a benign thyroid nodule (not recorded which). Some clones in this sample may be carry-over from other donors' samples.

This clone has a count of ten or more. V gene TRBV11-3 combines with J gene TRBJ1-1, with D perhaps matching TRBD1 (5 bases). The V gene lost 4 bases and the J gene lost 7 bases, with 10 bases spanning the gap. The germline gives CDR1 SGHNT, CDR2 YENEEA. There are 12 residues in the CDR3. As DNA, the CDR3 is TGTGCCAGCAGCTCAAGCGGACATGAAGCTTTCTTT. It specifies CASSSSGHEAFF.

In this sample, this clone turned up many times. The chain combines TRBV4-1 with TRBJ2-7, with TRBD2 matching 9 bases. Trimming removed 3 bases from V and 0 bases from J; junction bases left unmatched: 3. Germline CDR1 is MGHRA and CDR2 is YSYEKL. The length of the CDR3 is 15 residues. CDR3 nucleotides: TGCGCCAGCAGCCACTATAGCGGGAGCTCCTACGAGCAGTACTTC. Its translation: CASSHYSGSSYEQYF.

This chain joins TRBV4-1 and TRBJ2-5, with D tentatively TRBD1 (5 bases). The CDR3 is 16 amino acids. The ends were cut back, 3 bases at V and 5 bases at J, with 19 bases in the middle. The germline CDR1 and CDR2 sequences are MGHRA and YSYEKL. The CDR3 protein is CASSHGWQGLEETQYF. DNA for the CDR3: TGCGCCAGCAGCCACGGATGGCAGGGCCTGGAGGAGACCCAGTACTTC.

V usage is TRBV12-3 or TRBV12-4 and J usage is TRBJ2-1; 11 bases line up with TRBD1. The CDR3 runs 13 residues. V lost 6 bases, J lost 6 bases, and 1 base stayed unmatched. CDR3 in DNA: TGTGCCAGCAGGGACAGGGGGCTCAATGAGCAGTTCTTC. This translates into CASRDRGLNEQFF.